The next 8 T cell receptor beta chains were all read from a single sample in a study of T cell responses to AZD1222 COVID-19 vaccine. Using immunoSEQ multiplex PCR, the repertoire was profiled, and TCRdb retains in-frame clones only, with some absent. This sample has under 60,000 clones, with about 80% found just once. Sequenced material: peripheral blood, taken on day 0 of AZD1222 vaccination. Receptor source: an adult in good health.

This chain links TRBV2 with TRBJ2-6; D may be TRBD1 (6 bases). V was trimmed by 7 bases and J by 0 bases, leaving 13 bases between them. Germline CDR1 reads SNHLY; CDR2 reads FYNNEI. This CDR3 is 16 amino acids long. This chain's CDR3 is CASNGTPVSGANVLTF. The CDR3 DNA follows: TGTGCCAGCAACGGGACACCAGTCTCTGGGGCCAACGTCCTGACTTTC.

The chain carries TRBV6-2 or TRBV6-3 and TRBJ1-2, with D uncertain. This CDR3 spans 14 amino acids. The ends were cut back, 2 bases at V and 12 bases at J, with 19 bases in the middle. CDR1 and CDR2 from the germline V gene are MNHEY and SVGEGT. The CDR3 protein is CASSYDSVSVSDTF. CDR3 nucleotide sequence: TGTGCCAGCAGTTACGACTCGGTCTCCGTTTCGGACACCTTC.

The V gene is TRBV7-2, the J gene TRBJ2-1; D remains ambiguous. The length of the CDR3 is 15 residues. The ends were cut back, 3 bases at V and 8 bases at J, with 17 bases in the middle. Per germline, CDR1 SGHTA and CDR2 FQGNSA. The CDR3 sequence is CASSFGPEGSHEQFF. The DNA for the CDR3 is TGTGCCAGCAGCTTCGGCCCCGAAGGGTCCCATGAGCAGTTCTTC. Together with reference TRBV7-2 and TRBJ2-1, the CDR3 gives the full variable domain: GAGVSQSPSNKVTEKGKDVELRCDPISGHTALYWYRQSLGQGLEFLIYFQGNSAPDKSGLPSDRFSAERTGGSVSTLTIQRTQQEDSAVYLCASSFGPEGSHEQFFGPGTRLTVL.

The chain combines TRBV20-1 with TRBJ1-2; D unresolved. CDR3 length: 11 amino acids. Trimming left V 4 bases short and J 9 bases short, with 12 bases between. The germline V gene encodes CDR1 DFQATT and CDR2 SNEGSKA (reference sequence). The DNA of the CDR3 is TGCAGTGCTACGGGCGCCTTCAGCTACACCTTC. Encoded protein: CSATGAFSYTF.

The rearrangement uses TRBV5-4 and TRBJ1-3, with TRBD1 matching 7 bases. V shed 3 bases and J 3 bases; nucleotides not matched to a gene: 0. This CDR3 comprises 13 residues. Germline CDR1 reads SGHNT; CDR2 reads YYREEE (reference sequence). CDR3 DNA sequence: TGTGCCAGCAGCTGGGACAGTGGAAACACCATATATTTT. Translated, it gives CASSWDSGNTIYF. Full variable domain (missing parts from reference TRBV5-4 and TRBJ1-3): ETGVTQSPTHLIKTRGQQVTLRCSSQSGHNTVSWYQQALGQGPQFIFQYYREEENGRGNFPPRFSGLQFPNYSSELNVNALELDDSALYLCASSWDSGNTIYFGEGSWLTVV.

The gene calls are TRBV2 and TRBJ2-1, with 9 bases fitting TRBD2. The CDR3 runs to 13 residues. V shed 7 bases and J 5 bases; nucleotides not matched to a gene: 3. From germline, CDR1 is SNHLY and CDR2 FYNNEI. DNA for the CDR3: TGTGCCAGCAAGCGGGGGGATAACAATGAGCAGTTCTTC. Its protein is CASKRGDNNEQFF. The complete variable domain, with remaining parts taken from reference TRBV2 and TRBJ2-1, reads EPEVTQTPSHQVTQMGQEVILRCVPISNHLYFYWYRQILGQKVEFLVSFYNNEISEKSEIFDDQFSVERPDGSNFTLKIRSTKLEDSAMYFCASKRGDNNEQFFGPGTRLTVL.

The chain carries TRBV6-7 and TRBJ1-3, with 8 nucleotides matching TRBD1. TRBV6-7 is filed as an ORF, its function uncertain. Trimming cost V 1 base and J 2 bases; bases outside gene matches: 1. The CDR3 length is 15 residues. CDR3 coding DNA: TGTGCCAGCAGTTACTGGACAGGGACTGGAAACACCATATATTTT. Translating gives CASSYWTGTGNTIYF.

This clone was seen only once. The genes are TRBV6-1 and TRBJ1-1, with D possibly being TRBD1 (5 bases). V was clipped by 2 bases and J by 4 bases, with 17 bases between them. The CDR3 loop spans 16 amino acids. The germline V gene encodes CDR1 MNHNS and CDR2 SASEGT. The CDR3 loop reads CASSEPGAGTGTEAFF. CDR3 DNA sequence: TGTGCCAGCAGTGAACCCGGGGCGGGGACGGGCACTGAAGCTTTCTTT.